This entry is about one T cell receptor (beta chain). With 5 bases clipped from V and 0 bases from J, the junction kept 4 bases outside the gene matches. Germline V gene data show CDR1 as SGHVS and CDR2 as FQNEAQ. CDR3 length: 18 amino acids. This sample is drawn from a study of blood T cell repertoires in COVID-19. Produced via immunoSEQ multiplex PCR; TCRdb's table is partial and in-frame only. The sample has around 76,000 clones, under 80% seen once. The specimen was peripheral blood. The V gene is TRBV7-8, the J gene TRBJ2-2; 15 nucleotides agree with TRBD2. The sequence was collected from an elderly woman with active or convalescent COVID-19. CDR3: CASSLGTSGGTNTGELFF. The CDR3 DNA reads TGTGCCAGCAGCCTGGGGACTAGCGGGGGGACGAACACCGGGGAGCTGTTTTTT.